This entry lists 5 T cell receptor beta chains sequenced from one sample in a study of CXCR3-negative and CXCR3-positive naive CD8 T cells. General study findings and limits: Relative to CXCR3-negative naive cells, CXCR3-positive naive cells had more hydrophobic TRB CDR3s.

Their recognized antigens are unknown. Researchers prepared the TRB cDNA libraries using 5' RACE with UMI labels. From the 5' RACE reads, TCRdb lists one entry per CDR3 protein and no DNA. The sample spans 150,000 or so distinct CDR3 sequences; the ten largest clones claim roughly 0.28%. The sample comprised naive CXCR3+ CD8+ T cells from blood. Subset defined: CD45RO-CCR7+CD27+CD95- naive CD8+ T cells expressing CXCR3 (TNR3+). The receptors were gathered from a human donor in good health. Some clones in this sample may be carry-over from other donors' samples.

The rearrangement uses TRBV5-1 and TRBJ1-2; TCRdb lists TRBD1, though no DNA is available to test this call. CDR3 length: 17 amino acids. Germline assignment: CDR1 SGHRS and CDR2 YFSETQ. The CDR3 here is CASSLPGDRAINYGYTF.

The rearrangement joins TRBV18 to TRBJ2-5; as DNA is missing, the TRBD2 call by TCRdb cannot be tested. CDR3 length equals 14 residues. Germline CDR1 reads KGHSH; CDR2 reads LQKENI. CDR3 amino acids: CASSPPASGETQYF.

The gene calls are TRBV6-6 and TRBJ2-3; the D call from TCRdb, TRBD1, cannot be confirmed without DNA. This CDR3 has 13 amino acids. The germline gives CDR1 MNHNY, CDR2 SVGAGI (reference sequence). CDR3: CASSHGQADTQYF.

The gene calls are TRBV12-3 or TRBV12-4 and TRBJ2-2; the TCRdb D gene call, TRBD2, has no DNA to confirm it. The CDR3 covers 16 residues. The CDR3 loop reads CASSPSGLANTGALFF.

The chain carries TRBV7-9 and TRBJ2-7; TCRdb gives TRBD1 as the D gene, but with no DNA this cannot be confirmed. CDR3 length equals 15 residues. Germline CDR1 and CDR2: SEHNR and FQNEAQ (reference sequence). CDR3 residues: CASSPTGERTYEQYF.